A selection of T cell receptor beta chains follows, all from one sample in a study of cytomegalovirus exposure and HLA in healthy donors. Some clones are missing from TCRdb's copy, which holds only in-frame ones; the method was immunoSEQ multiplex PCR. The sample includes over 130,000 clones, 70% to 80% of them seen just once. Source material: PBMCs. Source of these receptors: a woman aged 40 to 50 in good health and CMV-seropositive. CDR3s include the opening cysteine and the closing phenylalanine or tryptophan. Fields, in order: CDR3 DNA, CDR3 protein, J gene, V gene, clone size, D gene. D genes are given only for firm matches. Clone size is stated in some rows and not others, as once, few, many or a class when expanded.

TGTGCCAGCAGTCGGGACAGGGGGGAAAAACTGTTTTTT,CASSRDRGEKLFF,TRBJ1-4,TRBV2,-,TRBD1
TGTGCCAGCAGTCACAGGGCCCATAGCAATCAGCCCCAGCATTTT,CASSHRAHSNQPQHF,TRBJ1-5,TRBV25-1,-,-
TGTGCCAGCAGCTTAGGGACAAGGACCGGGGAGCTGTTTTTT,CASSLGTRTGELFF,TRBJ2-2,TRBV11-3,once,-
TGCGCCAGCAGCCCTTTTAGCGTCAGGACCTACGAGCAGTACTTC,CASSPFSVRTYEQYF,TRBJ2-7,TRBV4-1,-,-
TGCAGCGTTGAGTTCGGGGGTGAGCAGTTCTTC,CSVEFGGEQFF,TRBJ2-1,TRBV29-1,-,-
TGTGCCAGCAGCCACAAGCGGGAGCCCCGTGGGAACGAGCAGTACTTC,CASSHKREPRGNEQYF,TRBJ2-7,TRBV7-8,-,TRBD2
TGCGCCAGCAGCTTGGCCCCAGCGGGAGGCCCCTACGAGCAGTACTTC,CASSLAPAGGPYEQYF,TRBJ2-7,TRBV5-1,-,TRBD2
TGTGCCATCAGTGAGTTGGCGGGAGATACGCAGTATTTT,CAISELAGDTQYF,TRBJ2-3,TRBV10-3,-,-
TGTGCCAGCAGCTGGACAGGGGCCTACGAGCAGTACTTC,CASSWTGAYEQYF,TRBJ2-7,TRBV28,-,TRBD1
TGTGCCAGCAGCGCACAGGGCTCTGGGGCCAACGTCCTGACTTTC,CASSAQGSGANVLTF,TRBJ2-6,TRBV11-1,-,-
TGTGCCAGCAGCTTGTGGTCAGGTGCTAGCACAGATACGCAGTATTTT,CASSLWSGASTDTQYF,TRBJ2-3,TRBV5-6,-,-
TGTGCCAGCAGCCCGGACAGGGTAAGCACAGATACGCAGTATTTT,CASSPDRVSTDTQYF,TRBJ2-3,TRBV5-4,-,TRBD1
TGTGCCAGCAGCGGCCGGGGGAGGGAGGGCTCCTACAATGAGCAGTTCTTC,CASSGRGREGSYNEQFF,TRBJ2-1,TRBV11-3,few,TRBD2
TGTGCCATCAGTTCTCCTAGCGGGAGGGTGGCAGATACGCAGTATTTT,CAISSPSGRVADTQYF,TRBJ2-3,TRBV10-3,once,TRBD2
TGTGCCATTCGTAGCGGGAGAGGCTCCTACAATGAGCAGTTCTTC,CAIRSGRGSYNEQFF,TRBJ2-1,TRBV15,once,TRBD2
TGCGCCAGCAGCGAGTCGGACAGGGGGGCGAACACTGAAGCTTTCTTT,CASSESDRGANTEAFF,TRBJ1-1,TRBV5-1,-,TRBD1
TGTGCCATCAGTGGACTAGCGGGAGGTACCGGGGAGCTGTTTTTT,CAISGLAGGTGELFF,TRBJ2-2,TRBV10-3,-,TRBD2
TGCGCCAGCAGCTTGGCAGGGCTGGACTATGGCTACACCTTC,CASSLAGLDYGYTF,TRBJ1-2,TRBV5-1,-,-
TGTGCCAGCAGTCAATTTTCTACAGGGGGAGGGAATCAGCCCCAGCATTTT,CASSQFSTGGGNQPQHF,TRBJ1-5,TRBV27,-,TRBD1
TGTGCCAGCAGCTCCTTTACTCCTCCGAACACCGGGGAGCTGTTTTTT,CASSSFTPPNTGELFF,TRBJ2-2,TRBV7-9,-,-
TGTGCCAGCAGCTTAGCTAGCGCGAACACCGGGGAGCTGTTTTTT,CASSLASANTGELFF,TRBJ2-2,TRBV7-9,-,-
TGTGCCACCGCCCCGAGGAGGGGCGCAGTAAGCAATCAGCCCCAGCATTTT,CATAPRRGAVSNQPQHF,TRBJ1-5,TRBV19,-,-
TGCGCCAGCAGTCAATCCCCGGGACTAGCGGGAGTGGAAGAGACCCAGTACTTC,CASSQSPGLAGVEETQYF,TRBJ2-5,TRBV23-1,-,TRBD2
TGTGCCAGCAGCTTACGGACAGCCTACTTCACAGATACGCAGTATTTT,CASSLRTAYFTDTQYF,TRBJ2-3,TRBV7-6,-,-
TGCGCCAGCAGCTTGGGCAGGGGAGAGACCCAGTACTTC,CASSLGRGETQYF,TRBJ2-5,TRBV5-1,-,-
TGCGCCAGCAGCTCAGCTAGCGGGAGGAGAGGTGAGCAGTTCTTC,CASSSASGRRGEQFF,TRBJ2-1,TRBV5-1,-,TRBD2
TGTGCCAGCTCACCAAATAACCAGGGAGGATACTTC,CASSPNNQGGYF,TRBJ2-7,TRBV18,-,-
TGTGCCAGCAGCTTCACGAACACCGGGGAGCTGTTTTTT,CASSFTNTGELFF,TRBJ2-2,TRBV7-8,-,-
TGTGCCAGCAGCCTAACCTCCGGGACTAGCGGGGGAGATACGCAGTATTTT,CASSLTSGTSGGDTQYF,TRBJ2-3,TRBV5-4,-,TRBD2
TGTGCCAGCAGACGACAGGGGGGTTTTTATGGCTACACCTTC,CASRRQGGFYGYTF,TRBJ1-2,TRBV5-6,-,TRBD1
TGTGCCTGGAGTGGAGAGGGGGCTGGTGAAGCTTTCTTT,CAWSGEGAGEAFF,TRBJ1-1,TRBV30,-,TRBD1
TGTGCCAGCAGCCTACTAGCTGGCACAGATACGCAGTATTTT,CASSLLAGTDTQYF,TRBJ2-3,TRBV9,-,-
TGTGCCAGCAGCCTAGGACAGTTCTCTGGAAACACCATATATTTT,CASSLGQFSGNTIYF,TRBJ1-3,TRBV13,-,-
TGTGCCAGCAGCCAGGGGACAGGCAGTTACGAGCAGTACTTC,CASSQGTGSYEQYF,TRBJ2-7,TRBV9,-,TRBD1
TGTGCCAATGGGCGGGGGGTGAAGGAAAAACTGTTTTTT,CANGRGVKEKLFF,TRBJ1-4,TRBV6-1,-,-
TGTGCCAGCAGCTTGACAGGACTAGCGGTAACCGGGGAGCTGTTTTTT,CASSLTGLAVTGELFF,TRBJ2-2,TRBV5-6,-,TRBD2
TGTGCCAGCAGATCCGGGACAGGGCATTCACCCCTCCACTTT,CASRSGTGHSPLHF,TRBJ1-6,TRBV2,-,TRBD1
TGTGCCAGCAGTTTAAACCTAGCCACAGATACGCAGTATTTT,CASSLNLATDTQYF,TRBJ2-3,TRBV27,-,-
TGTGCCAGCAGTTCCAAACAGATGAACACTGAAGCTTTCTTT,CASSSKQMNTEAFF,TRBJ1-1,TRBV28,-,-
TGCGCCAGCAGCCAAGACCCCAGGCACTTACTAGCGGGAACCTCCACAGATACGCAGTATTTT,CASSQDPRHLLAGTSTDTQYF,TRBJ2-3,TRBV4-1,once,TRBD2
TGTGCCTGGAGTAGGGATAGCGGCTACAATGAGCAGTTCTTC,CAWSRDSGYNEQFF,TRBJ2-1,TRBV30,-,-
TGCGCCAGCAGCGAGCGGTGGGGTGATACGCAGTATTTT,CASSERWGDTQYF,TRBJ2-3,TRBV4-1,-,-
TGCGCCAGCAGCTTGGGGGCTGGTACCTACGAGCAGTACTTC,CASSLGAGTYEQYF,TRBJ2-7,TRBV5-1,-,-
TGTGCCAGAAGCCTCCGGGGTTCCTACGAGCAGTACTTC,CARSLRGSYEQYF,TRBJ2-7,TRBV5-3,-,-
TGCAGCGTGGGACTAGTAAACATTCAGTACTTC,CSVGLVNIQYF,TRBJ2-4,TRBV20-1,once,TRBD2
TGTGCCAGCAGCTCCTTGAGCGGGAGCTCCTACAATGAGCAGTTCTTC,CASSSLSGSSYNEQFF,TRBJ2-1,TRBV7-2,-,TRBD2
TGTGCCAGTAGTATAAGAGCGGGGAACACTGAAGCTTTCTTT,CASSIRAGNTEAFF,TRBJ1-1,TRBV19,-,-
TGTGCCAGCAGTTCGGGACTAGCTACTACCGAGCAGTACTTC,CASSSGLATTEQYF,TRBJ2-7,TRBV6-6,-,TRBD2
TGCGCCAGCATGTCGGGGGTATACGACTACGAGCAGTACTTC,CASMSGVYDYEQYF,TRBJ2-7,TRBV5-1,-,-
TGTGCCAGCAGCCGGACTAGCGGACCTTACGAGCAGTACTTC,CASSRTSGPYEQYF,TRBJ2-7,TRBV7-2,-,TRBD2
TGTGCCAGCAGCCAAGAGAGGGCCAGAGAATACGAGCAGTACTTC,CASSQERAREYEQYF,TRBJ2-7,TRBV4-2,-,-
TGTGCCAGCAGTGAGGGCAATTGGGACTATGGCTACACCTTC,CASSEGNWDYGYTF,TRBJ1-2,TRBV6-1,few,-
TGTGCCAGTAGTAGGACCGGGACTAGCGGGAGTGAGACCCAGTACTTC,CASSRTGTSGSETQYF,TRBJ2-5,TRBV19,-,TRBD2
TGTGCCAGTAGTGAACAGGGCCTCGCCAATGGCTACACCTTC,CASSEQGLANGYTF,TRBJ1-2,TRBV19,few,-
TGTGCCAGCAGCCAAGCTAGTGCCAAAAACATTCAGTACTTC,CASSQASAKNIQYF,TRBJ2-4,TRBV14,-,-
TGTGCCAGCAGCTTGGTTGGCAAACCAGAAGAGCAGTACTTC,CASSLVGKPEEQYF,TRBJ2-7,TRBV5-6,once,-
TGTGCCAGCTCTCGGGACAAATTAAACTATGGCTACACCTTC,CASSRDKLNYGYTF,TRBJ1-2,TRBV18,-,-
TGTGCCAGCAGTTGGGGCAGGGCGAGCGGGGAGCTGTTTTTT,CASSWGRASGELFF,TRBJ2-2,TRBV28,-,-
TGTGCCAGCAGTCCATCGGGAGATGAAAAACTGTTTTTT,CASSPSGDEKLFF,TRBJ1-4,TRBV7-9,few,-